Presented here are 19 T cell receptor beta chains from one specimen sequenced in a study of regulatory T cells in long-lasting Graves disease. TCR beta libraries were built with iRepertoire HTBI primers and Arm-PCR of CDR3 regions. TCRdb redid the calling of the multiplex PCR reads with MiXCR, one entry per CDR3 protein. The sample carries some 320,000 distinct CDR3 sequences, 15% to 20% recorded once. Described time point: newly diagnosed GD, antithyroid drugs for less than 3 months. Following extraction of RNA from PBMCs, that RNA was used to make the TCR library. This specimen was peripheral blood mononuclear cells (PBMCs), taken at new diagnosis, from a patient treated with antithyroid drugs. These receptors were collected from a female donor with Graves disease.

Many counts were recorded for this clonotype. The rearrangement joins TRBV7-9 to TRBJ1-1, with a possible D match to TRBD1 (6 bases). The CDR3 runs to 14 residues. Germline V gene sequence: CDR1 SEHNR, CDR2 FQNEAQ (reference sequence). V shed 5 bases and J shed 6 bases, with 16 bases lying between them. The CDR3: CASSLGGEGAEAFF. DNA of the CDR3: TGTGCCAGCAGCCTAGGGGGTGAAGGTGCTGAAGCTTTCTTT.

At least ten counts were recorded for this clonotype. The V gene is TRBV13, the J gene TRBJ1-4; D not certain. CDR1 is PRHDT, CDR2 FYEKMQ, per germline (reference sequence). The germline V and J ends were trimmed by 3 bases and 3 bases, with 14 bases remaining between them. This CDR3 is built from 16 residues. CDR3 nucleotides: TGTGCCAGCAGCTTTGGACTTCCGTCAGCTAATGAAAAACTGTTTTTT. It yields the protein CASSFGLPSANEKLFF.

The J gene is TRBJ2-1, the V gene TRBV5-1, with 8 positions matching TRBD1. Looked up from germline, CDR1 is SGHRS and CDR2 is YFSETQ. This CDR3 is 15 amino acids long. Trimming took 1 base from V and 4 from J; bases not matched to a gene: 4. CDR3 protein: CASSLLQGGYNEQFF. The CDR3 DNA follows: TGCGCCAGCAGCTTGTTACAGGGGGGATACAATGAGCAGTTCTTC.

This chain joins TRBV6-2 or TRBV6-3 and TRBJ2-5; tentatively, D is TRBD1 (5 bases). Trimming pared 5 bases from V and 5 bases from J, leaving 12 bases between. Germline V gene sequence: CDR1 MNHEY, CDR2 SVGEGT. The CDR3 runs 13 residues. The CDR3 sequence: CASSEAGMETQYF. CDR3 coding DNA: TGTGCCAGCAGTGAGGCAGGGATGGAGACCCAGTACTTC.

This clonotype showed up many times. The chain recombines TRBV11-3 with TRBJ2-1; D perhaps matches TRBD2 (5 bases). The CDR3 runs to 15 residues. From germline, CDR1 is SGHNT and CDR2 YENEEA. V was pared by 5 bases and J by 1 base, with 12 bases between. The CDR3 DNA reads as TGTGCCAGCAGCCCGTGGACTGATTCCTACAATGAGCAGTTCTTC. It specifies CASSPWTDSYNEQFF. Drawing the rest from reference TRBV11-3 and TRBJ2-1, the complete variable domain is EAGVVQSPRYKIIEKKQPVAFWCNPISGHNTLYWYLQNLGQGPELLIRYENEEAVDDSQLPKDRFSAERLKGVDSTLKIQPAELGDSAVYLCASSPWTDSYNEQFFGPGTRLTVL.

This clonotype has at least ten counts. V usage is TRBV9 and J usage is TRBJ2-5, with 8 bases aligning to TRBD1. Germline V gives CDR1 SGDLS, CDR2 YYNGEE. V lost 5 bases and J lost 5; bases outside the gene matches: 17. The CDR3 has 17 amino acids. The CDR3: CASSPKPGTGRRETQYF. The CDR3 DNA sequence: TGTGCCAGCAGTCCAAAACCCGGGACAGGCCGACGGGAGACCCAGTACTTC. Supplemented by reference TRBV9 and TRBJ2-5, the full variable domain reads DSGVTQTPKHLITATGQRVTLRCSPRSGDLSVYWYQQSLDQGLQFLIQYYNGEERAKGNILERFSAQQFPDLHSELNLSSLELGDSALYFCASSPKPGTGRRETQYFGPGTRLLVL.

The chain uses TRBV9 and TRBJ2-1; D might be TRBD1 or TRBD2, each matching 5 bases. V was pared by 3 bases and J by 4 bases, with 17 bases between. The germline V gene has CDR1 SGDLS and CDR2 YYNGEE. This CDR3 has 16 amino acids. The CDR3 DNA sequence: TGTGCCAGCAGCGAAGCGGACAAGGGCCAGTACAATGAGCAGTTCTTC. Its protein is CASSEADKGQYNEQFF.

Ten or more counts support this clonotype. This chain joins TRBV10-2 and TRBJ1-1, with no clear D. In germline, CDR1 is WSHSY, CDR2 SAAADI. The germline V and J ends were trimmed by 4 bases and 1 base, with 7 bases remaining between them. This CDR3 spans 13 amino acids. For the CDR3, the DNA is TGCGCCAGCAGTGCTGGAAAGAACACTGAAGCTTTCTTT. Translation: CASSAGKNTEAFF.

This chain links TRBV18 with TRBJ1-1; tentative D call: TRBD1 (5 bases). Looked up from germline, CDR1 is KGHSH and CDR2 is LQKENI. The length of the CDR3 is 15 residues. V was trimmed by 3 bases and J by 2 bases, leaving 13 bases between them. CDR3 amino acids: CASSPSIGGNTEAFF. CDR3 nucleotide sequence: TGTGCCAGCTCACCCTCCATTGGGGGAAACACTGAAGCTTTCTTT.

Turning to this clonotype: A much larger clone differs by one base, so this may be a read error. The V call is TRBV30, the J call TRBJ2-5; tentatively, D is TRBD2 (6 bases). In germline, CDR1 is GTSNPN, CDR2 SVGIG (reference sequence). The length of the CDR3 is 11 residues. The V and J ends lost 8 bases and 5 bases respectively, with 12 bases between them. The CDR3 nucleotides are TGTGCCGTCAGGGAGGTGGAGACCCAGTACTTC. Protein product: CAVREVETQYF.

The CDR3 sequence: CASSPLSDEAFF. The CDR3 nucleotides read TGTGCCAGCTCACCATTGTCCGATGAAGCTTTCTTT. V is TRBV18 and J is TRBJ1-1, with D hard to call. Per the germline V gene, CDR1 is KGHSH and CDR2 is LQKENI. Trimming removed 2 bases from V and 7 bases from J, with 8 bases in between. The CDR3 sequence is 12 residues long.

This chain connects TRBV2 to TRBJ2-7, with 8 bases fitting TRBD1. The CDR3 is made up of 16 amino acids. The V segment lost 6 bases and the J segment 4 bases; nucleotides outside the gene matches: 14. CDR1 SNHLY and CDR2 FYNNEI come from the germline V gene. CDR3 sequence reads: CASRQTGAAGLYEQYF. CDR3 in DNA: TGTGCCAGCAGGCAGACAGGGGCCGCCGGCCTTTACGAGCAGTACTTC.

This clonotype was recorded at least ten times. The rearrangement uses TRBV9 and TRBJ1-4; a possible D gene is TRBD1 (5 bases). Germline V CDR1 and CDR2: SGDLS, YYNGEE. Trimming stripped 3 bases from V and 7 bases from J, with 13 bases between. The CDR3 is made up of 14 amino acids. The CDR3 bases are TGTGCCAGCAGCGCCCAGGGCTTCGGTGAAAAACTGTTTTTT. Residues: CASSAQGFGEKLFF.

At least ten counts were recorded for this clonotype. This chain links TRBV2 with TRBJ1-1; 8 bases line up with TRBD1. This CDR3 region has 14 residues. The junction had 8 bases not matched to a gene; V was cut back by 6 bases and J by 5 bases. Germline values: CDR1 SNHLY, CDR2 FYNNEI. The DNA of the CDR3 is TGTGCCAGCAGGGATTCAGGGGGCCGGACTGAAGCTTTCTTT. Amino acids: CASRDSGGRTEAFF. Together with reference TRBV2 and TRBJ1-1, the CDR3 gives the full variable domain: EPEVTQTPSHQVTQMGQEVILRCVPISNHLYFYWYRQILGQKVEFLVSFYNNEISEKSEIFDDQFSVERPDGSNFTLKIRSTKLEDSAMYFCASRDSGGRTEAFFGQGTRLTVV.

This clonotype was seen only a few times. The CDR3 is CSARRGVWEPSGPTDTQYF. In DNA, the CDR3 is TGCAGTGCCAGGAGAGGTGTCTGGGAACCTAGCGGTCCCACAGATACGCAGTATTTT. J is TRBJ2-3 and V is TRBV20-1; 7 nucleotides align to TRBD2. V shed 6 bases, J shed 2 bases, and the junction held 23 bases outside the gene matches. This CDR3 is built from 19 residues. Germline CDR1 DFQATT, CDR2 SNEGSKA (reference sequence).

This clonotype showed up many times. This chain connects TRBV19 to TRBJ2-3, with 9 bases identical to TRBD2. Trimming removed 7 bases from V and 3 bases from J; junction bases left unmatched: 11. The germline V gene encodes CDR1 LNHDA and CDR2 SQIVND (reference sequence). The CDR3 runs to 16 residues. The CDR3 DNA sequence: TGTGCCAGTATGGGGGCTAGCGGGATAAGAACAGATACGCAGTATTTT. Its protein is CASMGASGIRTDTQYF. The entire variable domain, with the rest obtained from reference TRBV19 and TRBJ2-3, is as follows: DGGITQSPKYLFRKEGQNVTLSCEQNLNHDAMYWYRQDPGQGLRLIYYSQIVNDFQKGDIAEGYSVSREKKESFPLTVTSAQKNPTAFYLCASMGASGIRTDTQYFGPGTRLTVL.

This clonotype has at least ten counts. V is TRBV2 and J is TRBJ2-5; 11 nucleotides agree with TRBD2. Gene TRBJ2-1 matches the end of the DNA better, so the J call may be wrong. Looked up from germline, CDR1 is SNHLY and CDR2 is FYNNEI. CDR3 length: 15 residues. The CDR3 DNA reads as TGTGCCACCCATGAAGCGGGACTAGCGGCGAATGAGCAGTTCTTC. This translates into CATHEAGLAANEQFF.

This clonotype was detected ten times or more. The chain couples TRBV28 to TRBJ1-4; D ambiguous. This CDR3 spans 13 amino acids. The germline V gene has CDR1 MDHEN and CDR2 SYDVKM. Trimming removed 8 bases at V and 8 bases at J, with 15 bases between. The CDR3 spells CASLLYPGEKLFF. DNA of the CDR3: TGTGCCAGCTTGCTCTATCCGGGAGAAAAACTGTTTTTT.

V gene TRBV12-3 or TRBV12-4 combines with J gene TRBJ1-2, with TRBD1 as a possible D gene (6 bases). Trimming took off 4 bases at V and 4 bases at J, with 13 bases between the two ends. The CDR3 sequence is 14 residues long. The CDR3 nucleotides read TGTGCCAGCAGTTCCGGACAGTTTTTCTATGGCTACACCTTC. It codes for CASSSGQFFYGYTF.